The 5 T cell receptor beta chains reported below all come from one sample, sequenced in a study of T cells in Graves' hyperthyroidism and ophthalmopathy (dated by TCRdb to between 2017 and 2020). Receptor libraries were prepared by multiplex PCR. For sequencing, an Illumina HiSeq 2000 was employed. The TCR beta CDR3 regions were amplified from the RNA transcripts. A first-round RT-PCR of the TCR CDR3 used the HTBI primer set with the Qiagen OneStep RT-PCR kit. Using fastp trimming at Q25 and MiXCR clonotype assembly, TCRdb reanalyzed the public sequencing data and kept in-frame beta chains. For every CDR3 protein sequence, its rows merge into one entry that carries the most common genes and DNA. The sample records a few hundred thousand distinct CDR3 sequences, under 25% of which are singletons. Roughly 29% of the sample is held by the ten biggest clonotypes. Sample: blood. These receptor sequences come from a man between 18 and 29 years old with Graves' hyperthyroidism.

The V call is TRBV5-1, the J call TRBJ1-2, with D possibly matching TRBD1 (5 bases). CDR1 is SGHRS, CDR2 YFSETQ, per germline. The CDR3 sequence is 14 residues long. V was pared by 5 bases and J by 8 bases, with 19 bases between. Here the CDR3 reads CASSFRQGFPGYTF. The CDR3 nucleotides read TGCGCCAGCAGTTTCAGGCAGGGCTTTCCGGGCTACACCTTC.

In its sample, this clonotype was seen a few times. This sequence joins TRBV5-1 and TRBJ2-5, with D perhaps matching TRBD1 (6 bases). V was trimmed by 7 bases and J by 2 bases, leaving 18 bases between them. The germline V gene has CDR1 SGHRS and CDR2 YFSETQ. The CDR3 length is 15 residues. As DNA, the CDR3 is TGCGCCAGCGGGATGGGGGCGTGGGCACAAGAGACCCAGTACTTC. Its protein product is CASGMGAWAQETQYF.

In this sample, this clonotype turned up many times. This chain joins TRBV27 and TRBJ1-2, with D unclear. The V end was cut by 3 bases, the J end by 3 bases, with 11 bases between. CDR3 size: 14 residues. CDR1 is MNHEY, CDR2 SMNVEV, per germline (reference sequence). The CDR3 coding sequence is TGTGCCAGCAGTTTTGGGAAGGGAGACTATGGCTACACCTTC. Amino acid sequence: CASSFGKGDYGYTF.

This clonotype was recorded at least ten times. This chain uses TRBV12-3 or TRBV12-4 with TRBJ1-5; possible D gene TRBD1, 5 bases. This CDR3 spans 13 amino acids. Trimming removed 5 bases from V and 6 bases from J, with 11 bases in between. The CDR3 DNA is TGTGCCAGCAGTGGGACCGGCTTTCAGCCCCAGCATTTT. The encoded protein is CASSGTGFQPQHF.

The chain couples TRBV20-1 to TRBJ2-4; TRBD1 agrees at 8 bases. V shed 6 bases and J 5 bases; nucleotides not matched to a gene: 6. The germline V gene encodes CDR1 DFQATT and CDR2 SNEGSKA (reference sequence). CDR3 size: 13 residues. The CDR3 spells CSAMGQAQNIQYF. CDR3 in DNA: TGCAGTGCAATGGGACAGGCCCAAAACATTCAGTACTTC.